These 9 T cell receptor beta chains originate from one sample sequenced in a study of glioma-infiltrating T cells after dendritic cell vaccination. The method was immunoSEQ multiplex PCR; TCRdb's version includes in-frame clones alone and lacks a portion of them. The sample lists over 80,000 clones; 70% to 90% were seen once. Material: blood, obtained before dendritic cell vaccination. The receptors derive from a human donor with glioblastoma.

The chain has TRBV11-2 and TRBJ1-2; the D gene is possibly TRBD1 (5 bases). The CDR3 has 12 residues. Germline assignment: CDR1 SGHAT and CDR2 FQNNGV. V lost 3 bases and J lost 8, with 10 bases in between. CDR3 in amino acids: CASSFQGRGYTF. CDR3 nucleotides: TGTGCCAGCAGCTTCCAGGGTCGCGGCTACACCTTC.

This clone was counted a few times. This chain links TRBV19 with TRBJ1-6; 8 bases match TRBD1. Germline V gives CDR1 LNHDA, CDR2 SQIVND (reference sequence). CDR3 length equals 15 residues. V dropped 5 bases and J dropped 14; count of bases not matched to a gene: 14. CDR3 sequence: CASSSGQGSHMALHF. As DNA, the CDR3 is TGTGCCAGTAGTTCCGGACAGGGTAGCCACATGGCCCTCCACTTT.

The chain has TRBV6-5 and TRBJ1-6, with 8 positions matching TRBD1. The CDR3 is 13 residues long. With 7 bases clipped from V and 13 bases from J, the junction kept 9 bases outside the gene matches. CDR1 and CDR2 from the germline V gene are MNHEY and SVGAGI. In nucleotides, the CDR3 is TGTGCCAGCAAAGGACAGGGCCTGGGGCCCCTCCACTTT. Its translation is CASKGQGLGPLHF.

The V gene is TRBV5-1, the J gene TRBJ1-4; D is perhaps TRBD1 (6 bases). Germline V gene lookup returns CDR1 SGHRS and CDR2 YFSETQ. The CDR3 totals 15 residues. The V end was cut by 4 bases, the J end by 3 bases, with 13 bases between. The CDR3 DNA sequence: TGCGCCAGCAGCGACATACAGGGCGCTAATGAAAAACTGTTTTTT. Its translation: CASSDIQGANEKLFF. Full variable domain (outside the CDR3, taken from reference TRBV5-1 and TRBJ1-4): KAGVTQTPRYLIKTRGQQVTLSCSPISGHRSVSWYQQTPGQGLQFLFEYFSETQRNKGNFPGRFSGRQFSNSRSEMNVSTLELGDSALYLCASSDIQGANEKLFFGSGTQLSVL.

V gene TRBV6-1 combines with J gene TRBJ2-1; 7 bases align to TRBD2. Germline V lookup: CDR1 MNHNS, CDR2 SASEGT. The CDR3 has 15 amino acids. The trim removed 2 bases at V and 6 bases at J, leaving 7 bases unmatched. The CDR3 region is CASSEWAGAANEQFF. In DNA, the CDR3 is TGTGCCAGCAGTGAATGGGCGGGAGCGGCCAATGAGCAGTTCTTC.

The chain uses TRBV9 and TRBJ1-1; D remains unclear. The CDR3 consists of 17 residues. CDR1 and CDR2 (germline): SGDLS, YYNGEE. Trimming removed 4 bases at V and 4 bases at J, with 23 bases between. In nucleotides, the CDR3 is TGTGCCAGCAGCCCCCGCGGGGTGGGCAGGTTGGGCACTGAAGCTTTCTTT. It translates to CASSPRGVGRLGTEAFF.

This chain joins TRBV6-6 and TRBJ1-6, with D perhaps TRBD1 (5 bases). The CDR3 has 16 amino acids. Germline CDR1 reads MNHNY; CDR2 reads SVGAGI (reference sequence). V gave up 5 bases and J gave up 9 bases, with 20 bases separating them. In DNA form, the CDR3 reads TGTGCCAGCAGTCCCACCGGTGGGGCAAATATTTCACCCCTCCACTTT. Its protein product is CASSPTGGANISPLHF.

J is TRBJ1-6 and V is TRBV6-5, with D possibly TRBD1 on 5 matching bases. This CDR3 region has 14 residues. The germline CDR1 and CDR2 sequences are MNHEY and SVGAGI. Trimming took 7 bases from V and 6 from J, leaving 13 bases between them. CDR3 sequence (DNA): TGTGCCAGCAAACGACAGTCTTCTAATTCACCCCTCCACTTT. Its translation is CASKRQSSNSPLHF.

This chain connects TRBV7-8 to TRBJ1-5; no firm D call. Trimming removed 0 bases at V and 6 bases at J, with 9 bases between. The CDR3 has 14 amino acids. Germline CDR1 and CDR2: SGHVS and FQNEAQ. The CDR3 bases are TGTGCCAGCAGCTTAGCGGAGGGCGGTCAGCCCCAGCATTTT. It specifies CASSLAEGGQPQHF.